This T cell receptor beta chain was captured by sequencing in a study of T cell responses to AZD1222 COVID-19 vaccine. General study results and limits: Donors were mostly white British, more females; clonal diversity possibly underestimated. At study baseline, merely over 5 AZD1222 recipients were seropositive.

Method: immunoSEQ multiplex PCR; TCRdb's copy keeps in-frame clones and lacks some. The data hold about 150,000 clones, with about nine tenths observed a single time. Worth noting for this clone: Its antigen is currently unknown.

The germline V and J ends were trimmed by 6 bases and 7 bases, with 14 bases remaining between them. The CDR3 sequence is 13 residues long. Germline V CDR1 and CDR2: KGHDR, SFDVKD. Sequencing used peripheral blood, obtained on day 0 of AZD1222 vaccination. The chain joins TRBV24-1 to TRBJ1-1; D unresolved. The receptor was derived from an adult in good health. This CDR3 reads CATSPGVGFEAFF. CDR3 sequence (DNA): TGTGCCACCAGTCCCGGGGTAGGGTTTGAAGCTTTCTTT.